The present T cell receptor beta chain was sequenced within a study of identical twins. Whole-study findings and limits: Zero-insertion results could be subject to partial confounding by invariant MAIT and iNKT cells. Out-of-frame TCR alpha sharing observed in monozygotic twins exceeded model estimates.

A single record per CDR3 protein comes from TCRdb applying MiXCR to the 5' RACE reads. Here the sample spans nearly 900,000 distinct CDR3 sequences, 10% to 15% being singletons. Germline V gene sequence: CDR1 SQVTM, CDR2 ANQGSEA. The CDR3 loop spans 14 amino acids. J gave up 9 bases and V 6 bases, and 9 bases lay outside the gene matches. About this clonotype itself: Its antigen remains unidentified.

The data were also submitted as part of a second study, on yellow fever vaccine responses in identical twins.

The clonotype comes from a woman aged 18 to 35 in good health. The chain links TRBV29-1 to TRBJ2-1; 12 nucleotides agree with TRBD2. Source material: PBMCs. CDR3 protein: CSVKSLAGGGEQFF. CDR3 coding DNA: TGCAGCGTCAAGAGTCTAGCGGGAGGGGGTGAGCAGTTCTTC.